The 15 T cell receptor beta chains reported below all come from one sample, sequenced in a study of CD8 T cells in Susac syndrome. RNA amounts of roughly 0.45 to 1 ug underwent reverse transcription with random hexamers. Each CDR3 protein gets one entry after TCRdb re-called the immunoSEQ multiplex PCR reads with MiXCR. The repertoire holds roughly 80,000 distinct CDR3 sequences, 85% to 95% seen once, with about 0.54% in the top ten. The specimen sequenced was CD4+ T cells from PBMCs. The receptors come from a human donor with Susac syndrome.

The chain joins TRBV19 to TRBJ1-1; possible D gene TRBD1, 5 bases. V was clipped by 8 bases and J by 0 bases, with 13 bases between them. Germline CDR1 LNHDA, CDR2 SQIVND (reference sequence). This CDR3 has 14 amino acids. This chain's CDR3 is CASQVGALNTEAFF. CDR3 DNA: TGTGCCAGTCAAGTTGGGGCGCTGAACACTGAAGCTTTCTTT. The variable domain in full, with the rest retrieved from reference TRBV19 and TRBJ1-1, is DGGITQSPKYLFRKEGQNVTLSCEQNLNHDAMYWYRQDPGQGLRLIYYSQIVNDFQKGDIAEGYSVSREKKESFPLTVTSAQKNPTAFYLCASQVGALNTEAFFGQGTRLTVV.

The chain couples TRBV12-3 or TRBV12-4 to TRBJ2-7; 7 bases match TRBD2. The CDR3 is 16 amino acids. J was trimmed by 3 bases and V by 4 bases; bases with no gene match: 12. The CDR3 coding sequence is TGTGCCAGCAGTTCAACCTATGTAGTAGCGGGCTACGAGCAGTACTTC. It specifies CASSSTYVVAGYEQYF.

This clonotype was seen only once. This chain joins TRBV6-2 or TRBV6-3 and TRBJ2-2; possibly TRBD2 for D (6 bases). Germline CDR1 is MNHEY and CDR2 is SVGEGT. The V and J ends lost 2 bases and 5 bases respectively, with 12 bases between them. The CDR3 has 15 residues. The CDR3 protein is CASSYGGRGTGELFF. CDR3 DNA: TGTGCCAGCAGTTACGGAGGGAGAGGGACCGGGGAGCTGTTTTTT.

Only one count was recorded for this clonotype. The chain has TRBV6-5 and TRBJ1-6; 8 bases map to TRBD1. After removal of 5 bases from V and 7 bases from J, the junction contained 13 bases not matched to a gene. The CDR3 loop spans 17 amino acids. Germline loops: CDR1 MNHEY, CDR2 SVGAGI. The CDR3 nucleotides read TGTGCCAGCAGTCTACCCCTCCGACAGGGGTTGAATTCACCCCTCCACTTT. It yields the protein CASSLPLRQGLNSPLHF.

This chain's CDR3 is CASSWDGLNYGYTF. The DNA for the CDR3 is TGCGCCAGCAGCTGGGACGGTCTCAACTATGGCTACACCTTC. The chain combines TRBV5-1 with TRBJ1-2; a possible D gene is TRBD1 (5 bases). CDR3 length equals 14 residues. Germline CDR1 is SGHRS and CDR2 is YFSETQ. With 3 bases removed from V and 2 bases from J, the gap between germline ends came to 11 bases. Full variable domain (outside the CDR3, taken from reference TRBV5-1 and TRBJ1-2): KAGVTQTPRYLIKTRGQQVTLSCSPISGHRSVSWYQQTPGQGLQFLFEYFSETQRNKGNFPGRFSGRQFSNSRSEMNVSTLELGDSALYLCASSWDGLNYGYTFGSGTRLTVV.

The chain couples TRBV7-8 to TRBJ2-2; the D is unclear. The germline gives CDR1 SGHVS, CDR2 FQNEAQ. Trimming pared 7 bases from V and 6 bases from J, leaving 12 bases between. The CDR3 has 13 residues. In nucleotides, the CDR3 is TGTGCCAGCACCATCTGGCCCTCCGGGGAGCTGTTTTTT. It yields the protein CASTIWPSGELFF.

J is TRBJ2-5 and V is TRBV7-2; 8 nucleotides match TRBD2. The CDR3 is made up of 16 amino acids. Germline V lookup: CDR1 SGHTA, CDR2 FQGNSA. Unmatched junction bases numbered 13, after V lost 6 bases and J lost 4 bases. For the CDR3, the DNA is TGTGCCAGCAGTCCAATGAGCGGGAGAGGTGGAGAGACCCAGTACTTC. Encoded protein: CASSPMSGRGGETQYF.

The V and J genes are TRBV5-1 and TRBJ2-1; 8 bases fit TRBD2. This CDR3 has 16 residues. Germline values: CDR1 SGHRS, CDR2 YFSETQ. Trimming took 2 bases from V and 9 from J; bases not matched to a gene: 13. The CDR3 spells CASSFSPAGGSSEQFF. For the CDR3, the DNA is TGCGCCAGCAGCTTTTCTCCGGCGGGAGGTTCGAGTGAGCAGTTCTTC.

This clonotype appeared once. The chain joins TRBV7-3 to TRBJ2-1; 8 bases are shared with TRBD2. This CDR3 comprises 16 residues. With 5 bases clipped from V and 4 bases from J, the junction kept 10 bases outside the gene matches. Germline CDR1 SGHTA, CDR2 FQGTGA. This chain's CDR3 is CASSPSGGTRYNEQFF. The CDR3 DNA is TGTGCCAGCAGCCCCTCCGGTGGGACTAGGTACAATGAGCAGTTCTTC.

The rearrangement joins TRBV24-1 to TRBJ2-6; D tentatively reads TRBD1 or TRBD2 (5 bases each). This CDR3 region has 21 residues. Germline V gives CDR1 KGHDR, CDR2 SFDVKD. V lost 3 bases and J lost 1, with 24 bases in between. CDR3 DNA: TGTGCCACCAGTGATGGGACCTATGTCGACGGTCCTGGATCTGGGGCCAACGTCCTGACTTTC. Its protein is CATSDGTYVDGPGSGANVLTF.

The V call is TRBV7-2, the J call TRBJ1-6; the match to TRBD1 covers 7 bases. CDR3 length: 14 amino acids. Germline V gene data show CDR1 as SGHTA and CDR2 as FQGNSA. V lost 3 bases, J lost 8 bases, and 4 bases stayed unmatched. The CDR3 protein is CASSLRGRDSPLHF. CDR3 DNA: TGTGCCAGCAGCTTGAGGGGGCGGGATTCACCCCTCCACTTT.

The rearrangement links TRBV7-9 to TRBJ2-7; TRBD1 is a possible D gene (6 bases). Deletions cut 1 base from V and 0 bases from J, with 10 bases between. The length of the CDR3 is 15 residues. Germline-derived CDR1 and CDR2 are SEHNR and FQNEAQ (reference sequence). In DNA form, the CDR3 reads TGTGCCAGCAGCTTAGGCCAGGGGAGCTCCTACGAGCAGTACTTC. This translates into CASSLGQGSSYEQYF.

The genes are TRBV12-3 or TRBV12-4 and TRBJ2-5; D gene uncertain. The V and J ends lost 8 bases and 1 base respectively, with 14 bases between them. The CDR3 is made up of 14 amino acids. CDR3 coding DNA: TGTGCCAGCGGCCTCTCACTTCGCCAAGAGACCCAGTACTTC. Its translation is CASGLSLRQETQYF.

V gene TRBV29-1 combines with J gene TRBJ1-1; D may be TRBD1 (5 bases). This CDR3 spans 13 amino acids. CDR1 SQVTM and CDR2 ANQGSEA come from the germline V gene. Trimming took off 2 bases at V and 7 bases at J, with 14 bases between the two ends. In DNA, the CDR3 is TGCAGCGTTGAAACGAGACAGCTAATTGAAGCTTTCTTT. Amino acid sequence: CSVETRQLIEAFF. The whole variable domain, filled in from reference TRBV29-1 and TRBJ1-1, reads SAVISQKPSRDICQRGTSLTIQCQVDSQVTMMFWYRQQPGQSLTLIATANQGSEATYESGFVIDKFPISRPNLTFSTLTVSNMSPEDSSIYLCSVETRQLIEAFFGQGTRLTVV.

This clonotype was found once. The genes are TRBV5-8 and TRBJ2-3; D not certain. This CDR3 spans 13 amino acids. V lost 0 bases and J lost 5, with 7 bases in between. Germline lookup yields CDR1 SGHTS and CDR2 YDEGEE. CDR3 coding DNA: TGTGCCAGCAGCTTGGTGGGTATAGATACGCAGTATTTT. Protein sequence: CASSLVGIDTQYF.